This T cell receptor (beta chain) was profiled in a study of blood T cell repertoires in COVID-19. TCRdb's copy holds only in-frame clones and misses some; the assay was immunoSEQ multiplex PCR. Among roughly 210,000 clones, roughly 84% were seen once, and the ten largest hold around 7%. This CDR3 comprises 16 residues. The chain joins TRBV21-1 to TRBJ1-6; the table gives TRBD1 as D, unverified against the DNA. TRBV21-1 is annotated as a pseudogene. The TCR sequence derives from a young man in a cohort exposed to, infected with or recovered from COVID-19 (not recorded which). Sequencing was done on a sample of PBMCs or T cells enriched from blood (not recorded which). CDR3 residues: CASSEQGVLYNSPLHF. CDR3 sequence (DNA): TGTGCCAGCAGCGAACAGGGGGTGTTGTATAATTCACCCCTCCACTTT.